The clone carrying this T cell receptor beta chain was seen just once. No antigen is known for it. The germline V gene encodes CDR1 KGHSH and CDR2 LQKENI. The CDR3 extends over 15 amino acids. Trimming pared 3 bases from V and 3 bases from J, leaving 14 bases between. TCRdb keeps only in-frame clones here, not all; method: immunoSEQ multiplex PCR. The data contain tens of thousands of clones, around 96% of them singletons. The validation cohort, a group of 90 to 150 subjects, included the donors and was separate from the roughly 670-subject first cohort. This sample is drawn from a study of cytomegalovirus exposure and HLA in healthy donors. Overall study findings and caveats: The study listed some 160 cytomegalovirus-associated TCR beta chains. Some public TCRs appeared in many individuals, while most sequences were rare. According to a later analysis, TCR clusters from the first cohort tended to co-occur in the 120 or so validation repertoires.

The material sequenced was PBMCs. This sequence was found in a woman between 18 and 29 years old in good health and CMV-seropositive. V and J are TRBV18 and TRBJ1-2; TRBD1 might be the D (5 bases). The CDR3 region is CASSPNAGRYYGYTF. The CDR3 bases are TGTGCCAGCTCACCTAATGCAGGGCGTTACTATGGCTACACCTTC. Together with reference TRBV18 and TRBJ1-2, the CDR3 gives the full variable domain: NAGVMQNPRHLVRRRGQEARLRCSPMKGHSHVYWYRQLPEEGLKFMVYLQKENIIDESGMPKERFSAEFPKEGPSILRIQQVVRGDSAAYFCASSPNAGRYYGYTFGSGTRLTVV.